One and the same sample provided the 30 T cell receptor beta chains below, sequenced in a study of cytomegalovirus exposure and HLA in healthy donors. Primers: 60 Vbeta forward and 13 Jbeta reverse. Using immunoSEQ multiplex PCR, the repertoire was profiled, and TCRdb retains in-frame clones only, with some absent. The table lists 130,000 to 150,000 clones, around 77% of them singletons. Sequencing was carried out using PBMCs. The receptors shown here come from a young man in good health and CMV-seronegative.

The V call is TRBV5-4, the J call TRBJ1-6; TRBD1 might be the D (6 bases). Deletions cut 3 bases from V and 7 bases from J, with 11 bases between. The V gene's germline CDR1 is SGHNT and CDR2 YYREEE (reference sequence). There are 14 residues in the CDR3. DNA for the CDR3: TGTGCCAGCAGCTCGATAGGGGGAAATTCACCCCTCCACTTT. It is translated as CASSSIGGNSPLHF. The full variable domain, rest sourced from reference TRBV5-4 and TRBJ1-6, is ETGVTQSPTHLIKTRGQQVTLRCSSQSGHNTVSWYQQALGQGPQFIFQYYREEENGRGNFPPRFSGLQFPNYSSELNVNALELDDSALYLCASSSIGGNSPLHFGNGTRLTVT.

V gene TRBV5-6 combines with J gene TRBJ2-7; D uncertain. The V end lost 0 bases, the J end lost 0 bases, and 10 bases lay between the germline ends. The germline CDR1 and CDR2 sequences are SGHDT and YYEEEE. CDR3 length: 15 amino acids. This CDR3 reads CASSLVATHSYEQYF. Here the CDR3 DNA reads TGTGCCAGCAGCTTGGTAGCCACCCACTCCTACGAGCAGTACTTC.

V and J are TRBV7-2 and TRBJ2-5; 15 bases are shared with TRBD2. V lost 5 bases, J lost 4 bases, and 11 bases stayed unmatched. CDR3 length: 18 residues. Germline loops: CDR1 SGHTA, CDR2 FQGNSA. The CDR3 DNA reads TGTGCCAGCAGCAAGAGGACTAGCGGGGGGGCCGGTCCAGAGACCCAGTACTTC. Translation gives CASSKRTSGGAGPETQYF.

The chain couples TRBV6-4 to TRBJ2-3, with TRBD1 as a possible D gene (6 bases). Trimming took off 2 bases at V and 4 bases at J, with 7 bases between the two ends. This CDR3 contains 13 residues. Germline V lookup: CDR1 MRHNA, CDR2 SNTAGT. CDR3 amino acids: CASSDGGADTQYF. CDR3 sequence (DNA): TGTGCCAGCAGTGACGGGGGCGCAGATACGCAGTATTTT.

In DNA, the CDR3 is TGTGCTAGTGGTTTGGTACCTTTCCCCCAGGGCCTCAATCAGCCCCAGCATTTT. Translating it yields CASGLVPFPQGLNQPQHF. J is TRBJ1-5 and V is TRBV12-5; perhaps TRBD1 as D (5 bases). Germline CDR1 and CDR2: LGHNT and FRNRAP. The V gene lost 0 bases and the J gene lost 3 bases, with 18 bases spanning the gap. The CDR3 loop spans 18 amino acids.

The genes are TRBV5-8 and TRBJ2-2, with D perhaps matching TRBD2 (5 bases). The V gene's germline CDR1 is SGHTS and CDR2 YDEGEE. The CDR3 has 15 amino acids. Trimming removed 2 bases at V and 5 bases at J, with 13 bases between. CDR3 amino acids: CASSFGLRGTGELFF. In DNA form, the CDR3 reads TGTGCCAGCAGCTTTGGCCTTCGAGGGACCGGGGAGCTGTTTTTT.

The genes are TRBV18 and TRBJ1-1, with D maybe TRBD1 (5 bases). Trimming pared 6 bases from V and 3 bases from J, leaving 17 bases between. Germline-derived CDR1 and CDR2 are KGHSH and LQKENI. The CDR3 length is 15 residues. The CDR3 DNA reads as TGTGCCAGCTCCCCCGGATGGGGAGGGGACACTGAAGCTTTCTTT. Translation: CASSPGWGGDTEAFF.

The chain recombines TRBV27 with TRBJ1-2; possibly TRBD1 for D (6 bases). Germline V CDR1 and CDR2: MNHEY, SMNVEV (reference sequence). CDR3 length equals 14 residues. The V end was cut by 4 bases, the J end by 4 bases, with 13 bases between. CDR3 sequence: CASSYQGGGYGYTF. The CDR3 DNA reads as TGTGCCAGCAGTTACCAGGGAGGGGGCTATGGCTACACCTTC.

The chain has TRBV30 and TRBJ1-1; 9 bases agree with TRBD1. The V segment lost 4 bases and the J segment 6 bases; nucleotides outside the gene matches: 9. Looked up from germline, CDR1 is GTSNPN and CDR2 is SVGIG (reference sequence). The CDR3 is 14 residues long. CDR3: CAWTTGGSRAEAFF. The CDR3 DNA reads TGTGCCTGGACTACAGGGGGCTCAAGGGCTGAAGCTTTCTTT.

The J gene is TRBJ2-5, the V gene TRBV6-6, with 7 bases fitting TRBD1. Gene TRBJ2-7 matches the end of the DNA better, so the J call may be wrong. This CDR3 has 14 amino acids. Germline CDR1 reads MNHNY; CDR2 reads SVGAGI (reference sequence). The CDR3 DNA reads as TGTGCCAGCAGTTCCCTGGGGACAGCCTACGAGCAGTACTTC. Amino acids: CASSSLGTAYEQYF.

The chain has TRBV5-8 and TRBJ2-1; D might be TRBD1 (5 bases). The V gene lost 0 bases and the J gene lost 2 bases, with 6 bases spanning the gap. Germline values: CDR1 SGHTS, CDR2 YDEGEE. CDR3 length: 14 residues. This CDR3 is CASSLGRAYNEQFF. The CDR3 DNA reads TGTGCCAGCAGCTTGGGCAGGGCCTACAATGAGCAGTTCTTC.

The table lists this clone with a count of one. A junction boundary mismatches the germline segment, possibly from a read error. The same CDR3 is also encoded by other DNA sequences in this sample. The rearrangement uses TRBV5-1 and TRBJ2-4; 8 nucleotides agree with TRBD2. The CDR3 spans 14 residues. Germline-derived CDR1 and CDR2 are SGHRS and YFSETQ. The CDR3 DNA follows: TGTGCCAGCAGCTTGGAAGGGACTAGTAGCATTCAGTACTTC. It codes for CASSLEGTSSIQYF.

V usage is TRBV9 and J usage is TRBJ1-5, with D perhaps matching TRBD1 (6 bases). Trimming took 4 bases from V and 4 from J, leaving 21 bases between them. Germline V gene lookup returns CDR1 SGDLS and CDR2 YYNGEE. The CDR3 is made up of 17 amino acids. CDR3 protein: CASSTKGGIRKNQPQHF. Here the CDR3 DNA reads TGTGCCAGCAGCACTAAGGGGGGGATTCGGAAGAATCAGCCCCAGCATTTT.

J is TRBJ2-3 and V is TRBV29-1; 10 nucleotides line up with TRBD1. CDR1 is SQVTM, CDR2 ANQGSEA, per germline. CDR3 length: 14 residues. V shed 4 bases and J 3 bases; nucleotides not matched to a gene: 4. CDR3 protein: CSVGQGAWTDTQYF. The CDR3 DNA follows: TGCAGCGTTGGACAGGGGGCATGGACAGATACGCAGTATTTT.

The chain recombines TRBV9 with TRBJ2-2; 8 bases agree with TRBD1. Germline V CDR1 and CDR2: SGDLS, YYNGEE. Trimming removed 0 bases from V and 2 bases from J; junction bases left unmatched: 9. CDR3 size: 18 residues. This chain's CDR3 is CASSVEKQGVVNTGELFF. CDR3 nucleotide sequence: TGTGCCAGCAGCGTAGAAAAACAGGGGGTAGTAAACACCGGGGAGCTGTTTTTT.

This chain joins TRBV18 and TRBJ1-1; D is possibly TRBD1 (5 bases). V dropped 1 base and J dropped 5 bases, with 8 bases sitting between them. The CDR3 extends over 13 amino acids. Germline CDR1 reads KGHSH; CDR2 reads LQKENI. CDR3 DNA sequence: TGTGCCAGCTCACCACGGGGGGAGACTGAAGCTTTCTTT. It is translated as CASSPRGETEAFF.

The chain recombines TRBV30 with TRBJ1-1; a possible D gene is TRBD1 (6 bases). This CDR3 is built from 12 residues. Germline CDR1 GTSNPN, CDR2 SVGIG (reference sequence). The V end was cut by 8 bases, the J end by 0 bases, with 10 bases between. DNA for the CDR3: TGTGCCCTCGCAGGGGTGAACACTGAAGCTTTCTTT. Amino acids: CALAGVNTEAFF.

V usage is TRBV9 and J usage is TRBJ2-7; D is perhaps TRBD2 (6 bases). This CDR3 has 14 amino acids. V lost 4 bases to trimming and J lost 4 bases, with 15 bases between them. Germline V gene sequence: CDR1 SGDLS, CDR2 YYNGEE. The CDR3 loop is CASSSRDWSYEQYF. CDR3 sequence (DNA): TGTGCCAGCAGCTCCCGGGACTGGTCTTACGAGCAGTACTTC.

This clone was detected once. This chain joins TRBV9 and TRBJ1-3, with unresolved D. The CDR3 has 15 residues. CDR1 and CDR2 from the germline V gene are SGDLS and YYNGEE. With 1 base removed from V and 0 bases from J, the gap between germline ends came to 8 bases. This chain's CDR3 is CASSVTPYSGNTIYF. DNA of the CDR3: TGTGCCAGCAGCGTAACTCCTTACTCTGGAAACACCATATATTTT. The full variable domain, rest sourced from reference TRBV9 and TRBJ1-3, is DSGVTQTPKHLITATGQRVTLRCSPRSGDLSVYWYQQSLDQGLQFLIQYYNGEERAKGNILERFSAQQFPDLHSELNLSSLELGDSALYFCASSVTPYSGNTIYFGEGSWLTVV.

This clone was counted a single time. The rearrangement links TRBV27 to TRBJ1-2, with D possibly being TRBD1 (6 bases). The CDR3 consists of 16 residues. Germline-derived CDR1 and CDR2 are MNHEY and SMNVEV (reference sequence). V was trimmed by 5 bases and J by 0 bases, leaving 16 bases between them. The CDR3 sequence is CASSALKNRANYGYTF. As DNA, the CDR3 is TGTGCCAGCAGTGCATTAAAAAACAGGGCTAACTATGGCTACACCTTC.

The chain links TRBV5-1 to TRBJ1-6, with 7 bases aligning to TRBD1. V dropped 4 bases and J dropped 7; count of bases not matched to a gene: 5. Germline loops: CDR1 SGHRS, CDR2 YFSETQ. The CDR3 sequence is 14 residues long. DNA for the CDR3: TGCGCCAGCAGCCAGGACAGGTTAAATTCACCCCTCCACTTT. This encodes CASSQDRLNSPLHF.

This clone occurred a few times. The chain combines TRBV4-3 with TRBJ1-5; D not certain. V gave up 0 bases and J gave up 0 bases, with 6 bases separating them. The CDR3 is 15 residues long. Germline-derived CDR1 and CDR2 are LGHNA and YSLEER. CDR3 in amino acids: CASSQDNYSNQPQHF. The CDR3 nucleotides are TGCGCCAGCAGCCAAGATAATTATAGCAATCAGCCCCAGCATTTT.

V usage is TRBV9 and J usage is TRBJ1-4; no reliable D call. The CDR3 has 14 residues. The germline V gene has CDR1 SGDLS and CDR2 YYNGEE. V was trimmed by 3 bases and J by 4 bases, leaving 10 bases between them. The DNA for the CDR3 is TGTGCCAGCAGCGCCCGGGGAATTAATGAAAAACTGTTTTTT. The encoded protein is CASSARGINEKLFF.

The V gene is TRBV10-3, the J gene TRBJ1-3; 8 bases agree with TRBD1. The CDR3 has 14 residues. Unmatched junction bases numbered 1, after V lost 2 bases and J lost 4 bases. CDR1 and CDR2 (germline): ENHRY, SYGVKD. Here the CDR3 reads CAISERDRGNTIYF. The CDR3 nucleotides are TGTGCCATCAGTGAGAGGGACAGGGGAAACACCATATATTTT.

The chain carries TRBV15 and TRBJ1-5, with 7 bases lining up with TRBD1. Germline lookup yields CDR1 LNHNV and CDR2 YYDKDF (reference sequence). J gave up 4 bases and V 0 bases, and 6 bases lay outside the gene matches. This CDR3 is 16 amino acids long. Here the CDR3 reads CATSRDPGQTNQPQHF. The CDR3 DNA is TGTGCCACCAGCAGAGATCCGGGACAGACAAATCAGCCCCAGCATTTT.

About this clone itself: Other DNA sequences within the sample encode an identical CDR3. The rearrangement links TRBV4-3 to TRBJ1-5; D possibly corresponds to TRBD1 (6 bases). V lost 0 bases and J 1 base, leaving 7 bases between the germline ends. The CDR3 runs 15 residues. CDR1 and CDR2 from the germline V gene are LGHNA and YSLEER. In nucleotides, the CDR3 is TGCGCCAGCAGCCAAGATGGGGGCAGCAATCAGCCCCAGCATTTT. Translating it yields CASSQDGGSNQPQHF.

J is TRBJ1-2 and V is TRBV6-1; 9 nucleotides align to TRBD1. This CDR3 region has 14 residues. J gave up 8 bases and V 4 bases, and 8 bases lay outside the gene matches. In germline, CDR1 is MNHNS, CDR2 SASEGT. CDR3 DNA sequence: TGTGCCAGCAGTGGGAACAGGGGGCAAGGAGGCTACACCTTC. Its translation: CASSGNRGQGGYTF.

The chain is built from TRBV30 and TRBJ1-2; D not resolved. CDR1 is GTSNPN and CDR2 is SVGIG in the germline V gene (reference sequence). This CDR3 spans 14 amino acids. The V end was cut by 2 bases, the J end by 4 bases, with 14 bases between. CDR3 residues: CAWSHGLLLYGYTF. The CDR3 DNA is TGTGCCTGGAGTCATGGACTGCTACTCTATGGCTACACCTTC.

In nucleotides, the CDR3 is TGTGCCAGCAGCTTAAAGGCTAGCGGGGGGCAAGAGACCCAGTACTTC. Translated: CASSLKASGGQETQYF. The V call is TRBV7-2, the J call TRBJ2-5; 11 bases map to TRBD2. This CDR3 contains 16 residues. Trimming at V came to 2 bases and at J to 2 bases, leaving 4 bases not matched to a gene. Germline lookup yields CDR1 SGHTA and CDR2 FQGNSA.

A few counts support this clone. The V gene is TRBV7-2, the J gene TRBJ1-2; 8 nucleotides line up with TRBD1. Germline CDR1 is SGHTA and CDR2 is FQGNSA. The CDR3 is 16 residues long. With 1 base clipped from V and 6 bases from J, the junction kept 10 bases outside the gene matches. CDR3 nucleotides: TGTGCCAGCAGCTTAGTCCGCGACAGGGGATTCGATGGCTACACCTTC. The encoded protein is CASSLVRDRGFDGYTF.